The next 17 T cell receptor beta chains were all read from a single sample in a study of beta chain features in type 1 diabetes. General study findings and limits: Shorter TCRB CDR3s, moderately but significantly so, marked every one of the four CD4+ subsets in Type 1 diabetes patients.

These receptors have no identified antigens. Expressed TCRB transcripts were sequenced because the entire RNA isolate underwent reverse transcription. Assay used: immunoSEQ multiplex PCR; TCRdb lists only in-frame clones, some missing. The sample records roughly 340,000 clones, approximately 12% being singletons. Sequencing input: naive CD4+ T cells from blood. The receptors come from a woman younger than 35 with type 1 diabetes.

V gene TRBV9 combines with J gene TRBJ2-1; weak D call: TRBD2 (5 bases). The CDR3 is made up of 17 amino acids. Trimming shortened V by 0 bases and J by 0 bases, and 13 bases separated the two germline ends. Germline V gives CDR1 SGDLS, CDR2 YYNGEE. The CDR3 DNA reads TGTGCCAGCAGCGTAGGTTCCCTAGCTTCCTCCTACAATGAGCAGTTCTTC. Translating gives CASSVGSLASSYNEQFF. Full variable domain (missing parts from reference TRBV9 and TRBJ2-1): DSGVTQTPKHLITATGQRVTLRCSPRSGDLSVYWYQQSLDQGLQFLIQYYNGEERAKGNILERFSAQQFPDLHSELNLSSLELGDSALYFCASSVGSLASSYNEQFFGPGTRLTVL.

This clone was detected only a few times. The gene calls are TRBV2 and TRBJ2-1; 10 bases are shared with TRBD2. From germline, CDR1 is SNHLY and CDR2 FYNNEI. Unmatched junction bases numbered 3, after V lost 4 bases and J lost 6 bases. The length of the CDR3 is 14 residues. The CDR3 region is CASSARLAGNEQFF. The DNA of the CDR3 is TGTGCCAGCAGTGCTAGACTAGCGGGCAATGAGCAGTTCTTC. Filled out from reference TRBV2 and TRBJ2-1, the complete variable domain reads EPEVTQTPSHQVTQMGQEVILRCVPISNHLYFYWYRQILGQKVEFLVSFYNNEISEKSEIFDDQFSVERPDGSNFTLKIRSTKLEDSAMYFCASSARLAGNEQFFGPGTRLTVL.

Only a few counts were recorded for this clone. This CDR3 reads CASNRQGSYNEQFF. For the CDR3, the DNA is TGTGCCAGCAACCGACAGGGTTCCTACAATGAGCAGTTCTTC. The rearrangement links TRBV9 to TRBJ2-1; 7 bases are shared with TRBD1. J was trimmed by 1 base and V by 6 bases; bases with no gene match: 4. The CDR3 spans 14 residues. Germline V lookup: CDR1 SGDLS, CDR2 YYNGEE.

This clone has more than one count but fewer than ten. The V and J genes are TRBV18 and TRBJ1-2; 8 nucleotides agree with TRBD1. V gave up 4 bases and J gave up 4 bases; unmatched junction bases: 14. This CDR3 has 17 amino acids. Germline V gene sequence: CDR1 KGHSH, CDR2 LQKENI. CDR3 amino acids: CASSQGQVQSIPYGYTF. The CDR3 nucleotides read TGTGCCAGCTCACAGGGACAGGTCCAGTCGATCCCCTATGGCTACACCTTC.

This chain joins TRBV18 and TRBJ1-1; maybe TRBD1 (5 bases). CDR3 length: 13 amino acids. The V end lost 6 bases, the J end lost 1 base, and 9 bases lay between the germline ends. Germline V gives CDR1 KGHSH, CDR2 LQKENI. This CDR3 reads CASSFGQNTEAFF. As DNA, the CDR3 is TGTGCCAGCTCCTTCGGACAGAACACTGAAGCTTTCTTT. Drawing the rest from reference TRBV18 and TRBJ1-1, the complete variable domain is NAGVMQNPRHLVRRRGQEARLRCSPMKGHSHVYWYRQLPEEGLKFMVYLQKENIIDESGMPKERFSAEFPKEGPSILRIQQVVRGDSAAYFCASSFGQNTEAFFGQGTRLTVV.

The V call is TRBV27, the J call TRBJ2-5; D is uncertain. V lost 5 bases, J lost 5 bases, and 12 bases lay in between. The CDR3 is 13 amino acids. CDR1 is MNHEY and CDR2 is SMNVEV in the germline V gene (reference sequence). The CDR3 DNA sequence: TGTGCCAGCAGTCCGAGGATTACCGAGACCCAGTACTTC. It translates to CASSPRITETQYF.

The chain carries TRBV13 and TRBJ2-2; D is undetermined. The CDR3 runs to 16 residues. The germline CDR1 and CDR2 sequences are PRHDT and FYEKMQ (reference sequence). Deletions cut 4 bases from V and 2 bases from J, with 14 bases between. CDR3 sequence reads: CASSSPLGPNTGELFF. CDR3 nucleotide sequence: TGTGCCAGCAGCTCACCGTTGGGCCCCAACACCGGGGAGCTGTTTTTT.

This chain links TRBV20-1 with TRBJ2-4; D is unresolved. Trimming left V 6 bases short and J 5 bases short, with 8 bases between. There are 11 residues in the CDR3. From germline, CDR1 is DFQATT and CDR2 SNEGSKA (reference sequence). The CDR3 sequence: CSASDQNIQYF. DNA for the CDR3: TGCAGTGCCAGTGATCAAAACATTCAGTACTTC.

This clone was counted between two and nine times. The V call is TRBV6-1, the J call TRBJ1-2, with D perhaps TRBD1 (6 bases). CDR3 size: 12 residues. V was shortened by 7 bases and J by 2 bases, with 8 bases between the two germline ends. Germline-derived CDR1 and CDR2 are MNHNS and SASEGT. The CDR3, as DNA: TGTGCCAGCACAACAGGGAACTATGGCTACACCTTC. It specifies CASTTGNYGYTF.

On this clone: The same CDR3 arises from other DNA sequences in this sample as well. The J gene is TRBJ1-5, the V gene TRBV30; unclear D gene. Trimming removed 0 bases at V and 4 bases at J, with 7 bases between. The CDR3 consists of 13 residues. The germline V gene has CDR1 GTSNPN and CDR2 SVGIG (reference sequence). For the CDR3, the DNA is TGTGCCTGGAGTGTACGAGGGAATCAGCCCCAGCATTTT. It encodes CAWSVRGNQPQHF.

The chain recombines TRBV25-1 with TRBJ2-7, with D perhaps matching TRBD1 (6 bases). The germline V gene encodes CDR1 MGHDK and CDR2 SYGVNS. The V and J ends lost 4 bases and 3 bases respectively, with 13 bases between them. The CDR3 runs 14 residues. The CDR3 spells CASSAQQGYYEQYF. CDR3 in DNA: TGTGCCAGCAGTGCGCAACAGGGCTACTACGAGCAGTACTTC.

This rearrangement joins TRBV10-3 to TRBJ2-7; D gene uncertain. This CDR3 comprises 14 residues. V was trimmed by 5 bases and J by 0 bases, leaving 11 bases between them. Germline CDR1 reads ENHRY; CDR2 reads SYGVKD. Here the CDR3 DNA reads TGTGCCATCAGTTCCCTTGGAGACTCCTACGAGCAGTACTTC. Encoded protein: CAISSLGDSYEQYF.

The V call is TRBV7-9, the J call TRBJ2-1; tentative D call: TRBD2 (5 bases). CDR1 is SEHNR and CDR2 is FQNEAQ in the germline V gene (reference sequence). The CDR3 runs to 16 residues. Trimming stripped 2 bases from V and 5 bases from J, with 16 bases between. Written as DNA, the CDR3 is TGTGCCAGCAGCTTACCCTCCATCCGGGGTCACAATGAGCAGTTCTTC. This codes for CASSLPSIRGHNEQFF.

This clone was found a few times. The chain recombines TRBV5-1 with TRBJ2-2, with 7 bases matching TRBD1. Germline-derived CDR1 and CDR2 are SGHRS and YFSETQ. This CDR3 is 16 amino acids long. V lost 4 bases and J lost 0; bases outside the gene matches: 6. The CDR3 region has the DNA TGCGCCAGCAGCCTAACAGGGGCCCCGAACACCGGGGAGCTGTTTTTT. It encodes CASSLTGAPNTGELFF.

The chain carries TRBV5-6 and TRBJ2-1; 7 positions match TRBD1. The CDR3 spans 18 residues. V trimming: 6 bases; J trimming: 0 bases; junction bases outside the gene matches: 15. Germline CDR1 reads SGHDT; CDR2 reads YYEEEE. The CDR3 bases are TGTGCCAGCACCTCAACAGGGGCCCTCCGAAGCTCCTACAATGAGCAGTTCTTC. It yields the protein CASTSTGALRSSYNEQFF.

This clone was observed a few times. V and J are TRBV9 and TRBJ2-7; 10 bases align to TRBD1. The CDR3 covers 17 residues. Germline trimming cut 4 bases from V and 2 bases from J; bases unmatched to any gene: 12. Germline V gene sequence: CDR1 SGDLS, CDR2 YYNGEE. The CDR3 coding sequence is TGTGCCAGCAGCCCGAGACCGGACAGGGGGATCCCCTACGAGCAGTACTTC. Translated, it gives CASSPRPDRGIPYEQYF.

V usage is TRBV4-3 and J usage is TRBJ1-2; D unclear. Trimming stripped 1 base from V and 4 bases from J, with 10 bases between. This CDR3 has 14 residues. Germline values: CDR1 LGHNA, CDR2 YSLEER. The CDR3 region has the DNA TGCGCCAGCAGCCAAGGCAACCAGTTCTATGGCTACACCTTC. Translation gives CASSQGNQFYGYTF.